This TCR beta chain was observed in a study of cytomegalovirus exposure and HLA in healthy donors. Study-wide background: The 90 to 150 validation repertoires used a platform that matched the one used for the 666 first-cohort repertoires, as a later analysis reported. Study outcomes and limitations: Subsequent analysis of the roughly 120 validation repertoires found a tendency for first-cohort TCR clusters to co-occur.

The CDR3 is made up of 14 amino acids. V shed 1 base and J shed 4 bases, with 10 bases lying between them. Germline assignment: CDR1 SEHNR and CDR2 FQNEAQ (reference sequence). Measured with immunoSEQ multiplex PCR; TCRdb has only the in-frame clones, and not every one. The data show approximately 150,000 clones, approximately 80% seen once. Regarding this clone: Its antigen is unknown.

The TCR sequence derives from a man aged 30 to 45 in good health and CMV-seropositive. Sequencing used PBMCs. This chain joins TRBV7-9 and TRBJ1-2; unclear D gene. CDR3 nucleotide sequence: TGTGCCAGCAGCTTAGTGGGCATTGGCTATGGCTACACCTTC. Its translation: CASSLVGIGYGYTF.